The sample holds a few counts of the clone carrying this T cell receptor (beta chain). The target antigen is unknown. CDR1 LNHDA and CDR2 SQIVND come from the germline V gene (reference sequence). The ends were cut back, 5 bases at V and 0 bases at J, with 10 bases in the middle. This CDR3 comprises 15 residues. Arm-PCR with iRepertoire HTBI primers amplified the CDR3 regions for these TCR beta libraries. Using its own MiXCR run on the multiplex PCR reads, TCRdb lists one record per CDR3 protein. Here the sample spans 370,000 or so distinct CDR3 sequences, 15% to 20% being singletons. The entry originates in a study of regulatory T cells in long-lasting Graves disease. At the level of the study: Newly diagnosed Graves' patients had under 3 months of antithyroid drugs. Whole-study findings and limits: Patients with persistent Graves' had lower TCR diversity than newly diagnosed patients. Under persistent disease, TRBV28, TRBJ1-2 and TRBJ2-5 were used preferentially.

The time point was: newly diagnosed GD, antithyroid drugs for less than 3 months. RNA from PBMCs was the source of the TCR library. The sample was also linked to a second study, of T cells in Graves' hyperthyroidism and ophthalmopathy.

The chain combines TRBV19 with TRBJ2-2, with D possibly matching TRBD1 (6 bases). The sequence derives from a woman under 30 with Graves disease. This sample comprised peripheral blood mononuclear cells (PBMCs), obtained at new diagnosis, from a patient treated with antithyroid drugs. CDR3 residues: CASSWTVANTGELFF. As DNA, the CDR3 is TGTGCCAGTAGTTGGACAGTCGCGAACACCGGGGAGCTGTTTTTT.